These 26 T cell receptor beta chains originate from one sample sequenced in a study of early T cells in non-severe SARS-CoV-2 infection. TCRdb reprocessed the 5' RACE reads via MiXCR and lists one record per CDR3 protein. The sample yields roughly 63,000 distinct CDR3 sequences, around 13% seen once. Here the sequenced sample was whole blood, taken at baseline. All receptors come from an adult who was a healthcare worker with PCR-confirmed SARS-CoV-2 infection or an uninfected control (not recorded which). The donor label of this sample is uncertain.

In this sample, this clonotype turned up many times. This sequence joins TRBV5-4 and TRBJ1-2, with 8 nucleotides matching TRBD1. This CDR3 comprises 18 residues. Germline CDR1 reads SGHNT; CDR2 reads YYREEE (reference sequence). V dropped 5 bases and J dropped 0; count of bases not matched to a gene: 15. The CDR3 is CASRAGTGQILSNYGYTF. As DNA, the CDR3 is TGTGCCAGCAGAGCCGGGACAGGTCAAATCCTCTCTAACTATGGCTACACCTTC.

This clonotype was picked up a small number of times. The chain employs TRBV4-1 and TRBJ2-3, with D maybe TRBD1 (6 bases). Per germline, CDR1 MGHRA and CDR2 YSYEKL. The V end lost 5 bases, the J end lost 0 bases, and 15 bases lay between the germline ends. The CDR3 is 16 residues long. CDR3 DNA: TGCGCCAGCAGCGAGGGGGTCGACTTTAGCACAGATACGCAGTATTTT. Amino acid sequence: CASSEGVDFSTDTQYF.

This clonotype was seen more than once but under ten times. The chain carries TRBV7-9 and TRBJ2-7; TRBD1 aligns across 9 bases. There are 13 residues in the CDR3. V shed 4 bases and J 12 bases; nucleotides not matched to a gene: 10. The germline gives CDR1 SEHNR, CDR2 FQNEAQ (reference sequence). This chain's CDR3 is CASSSGQGLRWYF. The CDR3 DNA reads as TGTGCCAGCAGCTCGGGACAGGGACTACGTTGGTACTTC.

The rearrangement links TRBV18 to TRBJ1-1, with D tentatively TRBD1 (6 bases). The length of the CDR3 is 14 residues. Trimming cost V 0 bases and J 1 base, with 6 bases left between them. From germline, CDR1 is KGHSH and CDR2 LQKENI. The CDR3 reads CASSPPGGNTEAFF. The CDR3 DNA is TGTGCCAGCTCACCACCAGGGGGGAACACTGAAGCTTTCTTT.

This clonotype was counted many times. The V and J genes are TRBV7-3 and TRBJ2-1; D gene uncertain. V lost 9 bases to trimming and J lost 0 bases, with 9 bases between them. Germline lookup yields CDR1 SGHTA and CDR2 FQGTGA. The CDR3 contains 13 residues. The DNA for the CDR3 is TGTGCCAGTAAAAATCCCTCCTACAATGAGCAGTTCTTC. Amino acid sequence: CASKNPSYNEQFF.

This clonotype was seen only a few times. The CDR3 loop is CASRVRDSSYNEQFF. CDR3 DNA: TGTGCCAGCAGGGTAAGGGATAGCTCCTACAATGAGCAGTTCTTC. The chain carries TRBV7-8 and TRBJ2-1; D gene uncertain. V was shortened by 6 bases and J by 0 bases, with 12 bases between the two germline ends. The CDR3 has 15 residues. Germline V gives CDR1 SGHVS, CDR2 FQNEAQ.

This clonotype was counted at least ten times. The chain recombines TRBV7-9 with TRBJ2-3; 11 nucleotides match TRBD2. The germline V gene encodes CDR1 SEHNR and CDR2 FQNEAQ (reference sequence). Trimming took 7 bases from V and 5 from J; bases not matched to a gene: 8. This CDR3 comprises 15 residues. The CDR3 region is CASTRTLAGGDTQYF. CDR3 sequence (DNA): TGTGCCAGCACTAGGACGCTAGCGGGGGGAGATACGCAGTATTTT.

There are many counts of this clonotype. The genes are TRBV6-1 and TRBJ2-5; no clear D gene. The CDR3 contains 14 residues. The V end was cut by 3 bases, the J end by 6 bases, with 14 bases between. Germline CDR1 is MNHNS and CDR2 is SASEGT. The CDR3 sequence is CASSDSLLLQTQYF. In nucleotides, the CDR3 is TGTGCCAGCAGTGACAGTTTATTGCTACAGACCCAGTACTTC.

This clonotype is judged medium-sized (0.01 to 0.1%). This chain joins TRBV6-6 and TRBJ2-1, with 7 bases matching TRBD2. The germline V gene has CDR1 MNHNY and CDR2 SVGAGI (reference sequence). Trimming cost V 5 bases and J 9 bases; bases outside gene matches: 16. The CDR3 length is 16 residues. The CDR3 DNA reads as TGTGCCAGCAGTACAAGCGGGGTTCTGGGGGTAGCTGAGCAGTTCTTC. This translates into CASSTSGVLGVAEQFF.

V gene TRBV30 combines with J gene TRBJ2-5; 8 nucleotides agree with TRBD1. Germline assignment: CDR1 GTSNPN and CDR2 SVGIG (reference sequence). This CDR3 contains 19 residues. Trimming at V came to 0 bases and at J to 2 bases, leaving 17 bases not matched to a gene. The CDR3 sequence is CAWSVADRGPFFLQETQYF. For the CDR3, the DNA is TGTGCCTGGAGTGTAGCAGACAGGGGACCGTTTTTTTTACAAGAGACCCAGTACTTC.

The rearrangement joins TRBV6-1 to TRBJ1-2, with a possible D match to TRBD1 (6 bases). The CDR3 spans 13 residues. The ends were cut back, 2 bases at V and 4 bases at J, with 8 bases in the middle. Looked up from germline, CDR1 is MNHNS and CDR2 is SASEGT. Here the CDR3 DNA reads TGTGCCAGCAGTGAACCAGGGGCCTATGGCTACACCTTC. It translates to CASSEPGAYGYTF.

This chain uses TRBV2 with TRBJ2-3; tentatively, D is TRBD1 (6 bases). CDR3 length equals 14 residues. Germline V gene lookup returns CDR1 SNHLY and CDR2 FYNNEI. The V end was cut by 5 bases, the J end by 0 bases, with 9 bases between. The CDR3: CASSIGQSTDTQYF. CDR3 nucleotide sequence: TGTGCCAGCAGTATCGGACAGAGCACAGATACGCAGTATTTT. The full variable domain, its missing parts supplied by reference TRBV2 and TRBJ2-3, is EPEVTQTPSHQVTQMGQEVILRCVPISNHLYFYWYRQILGQKVEFLVSFYNNEISEKSEIFDDQFSVERPDGSNFTLKIRSTKLEDSAMYFCASSIGQSTDTQYFGPGTRLTVL.

The CDR3 sequence: CASSRWQQETQYF. The CDR3 nucleotides are TGCGCCAGCAGCCGGTGGCAACAAGAGACCCAGTACTTC. The chain has TRBV4-1 and TRBJ2-5; no firm D call. The germline V gene encodes CDR1 MGHRA and CDR2 YSYEKL. CDR3 length: 13 amino acids. V was shortened by 4 bases and J by 2 bases, with 8 bases between the two germline ends.

The V gene is TRBV29-1, the J gene TRBJ2-1; D uncertain. The germline V gene encodes CDR1 SQVTM and CDR2 ANQGSEA. Trimming stripped 5 bases from V and 0 bases from J, with 11 bases between. The CDR3 has 14 amino acids. This chain's CDR3 is CSVSDVSSYNEQFF. The CDR3 DNA sequence: TGCAGCGTTTCGGACGTAAGCTCCTACAATGAGCAGTTCTTC.

The chain employs TRBV3-1 and TRBJ1-2; no firm D call. The ends were cut back, 0 bases at V and 8 bases at J, with 13 bases in the middle. This CDR3 is built from 14 residues. Germline CDR1 is LGHDT and CDR2 is YNNKEL (reference sequence). The CDR3, as DNA: TGTGCCAGCAGCCAAGATGCAGGCGATGGAGGCTACACCTTC. Its translation is CASSQDAGDGGYTF.

CDR3 protein: CASRKTSVGTDTQYF. The DNA of the CDR3 is TGTGCCAGCAGGAAAACTAGCGTCGGCACAGATACGCAGTATTTT. This chain links TRBV6-2 or TRBV6-3 with TRBJ2-3, with 7 positions matching TRBD2. This CDR3 is built from 15 residues. V shed 6 bases and J 1 base; nucleotides not matched to a gene: 7. From germline, CDR1 is MNHEY and CDR2 SVGEGT.

This clonotype was seen more than once but under ten times. The rearrangement uses TRBV2 and TRBJ2-1, with D possibly TRBD1 on 6 matching bases. The CDR3 sequence is 14 residues long. Germline-derived CDR1 and CDR2 are SNHLY and FYNNEI. V shed 8 bases and J shed 2 bases, with 13 bases lying between them. CDR3 sequence: CASQRQVTYNEQFF. In DNA form, the CDR3 reads TGTGCCAGCCAGCGACAGGTGACCTACAATGAGCAGTTCTTC.

This clonotype was counted between two and nine times. V usage is TRBV4-2 and J usage is TRBJ2-3, with 14 bases matching TRBD2. Germline loops: CDR1 LGHNA, CDR2 YNFKEQ. The trim removed 4 bases at V and 0 bases at J, leaving 6 bases unmatched. The CDR3 length is 18 residues. In nucleotides, the CDR3 is TGTGCCAGCAGCCTCGGACTAGCGGGGGGTTCTAGCACAGATACGCAGTATTTT. Its translation: CASSLGLAGGSSTDTQYF.

The chain links TRBV6-6 to TRBJ2-1; D might be TRBD1 or TRBD2, each matching 6 bases. Looked up from germline, CDR1 is MNHNY and CDR2 is SVGAGI (reference sequence). The CDR3 sequence is 14 residues long. V was cut by 4 bases and J by 9 bases, with 16 bases left in between. The CDR3 reads CASSSHSEGGEQFF. DNA for the CDR3: TGTGCCAGCAGTTCCCACAGCGAGGGGGGTGAGCAGTTCTTC.

This clonotype was recorded a few times. The rearrangement links TRBV7-8 to TRBJ2-5; 13 bases fit TRBD2. This CDR3 has 17 residues. The germline V gene encodes CDR1 SGHVS and CDR2 FQNEAQ. The trim removed 3 bases at V and 2 bases at J, leaving 6 bases unmatched. The CDR3 loop reads CASSFPGLAGVQETQYF. The CDR3 coding sequence is TGTGCCAGCAGCTTCCCCGGACTAGCGGGGGTTCAAGAGACCCAGTACTTC.

This clonotype showed up just once. The chain combines TRBV6-1 with TRBJ1-2; 7 bases map to TRBD1. The germline gives CDR1 MNHNS, CDR2 SASEGT. Trimming cost V 3 bases and J 2 bases; bases outside gene matches: 6. This CDR3 has 15 residues. The CDR3 nucleotides are TGTGCCAGCAGTGAGTCACAGACAGGGAACTATGGCTACACCTTC. Translation gives CASSESQTGNYGYTF.

This clonotype was observed many times. The chain joins TRBV29-1 to TRBJ2-6, with 8 bases fitting TRBD1. V gave up 6 bases and J gave up 9 bases; unmatched junction bases: 10. The CDR3 sequence is 14 residues long. The germline gives CDR1 SQVTM, CDR2 ANQGSEA. The CDR3 nucleotides are TGCAGCGTAGAAAGGGGGACAGGTTTCAACGTCCTGACTTTC. Protein sequence: CSVERGTGFNVLTF.

This clonotype appeared a few times. The V and J genes are TRBV6-1 and TRBJ1-5; D may be TRBD1 (6 bases). The CDR3 has 13 residues. Per germline, CDR1 MNHNS and CDR2 SASEGT. V was clipped by 7 bases and J by 3 bases, with 10 bases between them. DNA for the CDR3: TGTGCCAGCATGGACAGAGACAATCAGCCCCAGCATTTT. The encoded protein is CASMDRDNQPQHF.

This clonotype showed up just a few times. The V and J genes are TRBV12-5 and TRBJ2-3; D gene uncertain. V was clipped by 3 bases and J by 8 bases, with 3 bases between them. Germline V gene lookup returns CDR1 LGHNT and CDR2 FRNRAP. This CDR3 contains 10 residues. CDR3 protein: CASGFVTQYF. CDR3 nucleotide sequence: TGTGCTAGTGGTTTTGTTACGCAGTATTTT. The full variable domain, rest sourced from reference TRBV12-5 and TRBJ2-3, is DARVTQTPRHKVTEMGQEVTMRCQPILGHNTVFWYRQTMMQGLELLAYFRNRAPLDDSGMPKDRFSAEMPDATLATLKIQPSEPRDSAVYFCASGFVTQYFGPGTRLTVL.

This clonotype was detected only a few times. This chain links TRBV5-6 with TRBJ2-3; D ambiguous. Trimming took off 4 bases at V and 6 bases at J, with 18 bases between the two ends. CDR3 length: 15 residues. Germline V CDR1 and CDR2: SGHDT, YYEEEE. The CDR3 DNA sequence: TGTGCCAGCAGCCCGACGGCAAACCCCTCGGATACGCAGTATTTT. Its translation: CASSPTANPSDTQYF.

This clonotype was picked up a small number of times. The chain has TRBV5-5 and TRBJ1-4; no clear D. Germline lookup yields CDR1 SGHKS and CDR2 YYEKEE (reference sequence). CDR3 length: 15 residues. V gave up 0 bases and J gave up 8 bases, with 14 bases separating them. The CDR3 loop is CASSLAIVAVEKLFF. The CDR3 nucleotides read TGTGCCAGCAGCTTGGCGATCGTGGCGGTGGAAAAACTGTTTTTT.